This entry features one TCR beta chain sequence. Its specificity is not known. PCR was performed using 60 Vbeta and 13 Jbeta primers. The data were produced by immunoSEQ multiplex PCR, yet TCRdb's version contains in-frame clones alone and is incomplete. The table lists fewer than 150,000 clones, around four fifths of them singletons. CDR3 size: 16 residues. Trimming pared 7 bases from V and 0 bases from J, leaving 13 bases between. Germline values: CDR1 LNHDA, CDR2 SQIVND (reference sequence). The data were obtained in a study of cytomegalovirus exposure and HLA in healthy donors. Study-wide points: Most TCR beta V segments were productive about 87% or about 30% of the time in an earlier analysis.

Sequenced input: PBMCs. This chain connects TRBV19 to TRBJ2-6; TRBD1 is a possible D gene (7 bases). The receptor was derived from a man under 40 in good health. CDR3 loop: CASTGDRSSGANVLTF. The DNA of the CDR3 is TGTGCCAGTACGGGGGACAGATCCTCTGGGGCCAACGTCCTGACTTTC.